This TCR beta chain was found in a study of early T cells in non-severe SARS-CoV-2 infection. TCRdb redid the calling of the 5' RACE reads with MiXCR, one entry per CDR3 protein. The sample yields 50,000 or so distinct CDR3 sequences, approximately 13% seen once. This clonotype was picked up many times. Trimming removed 5 bases from V and 4 bases from J, with 11 bases in between. CDR3 length equals 13 residues. Germline V lookup: CDR1 MNHNY, CDR2 SVGAGI (reference sequence). Sequenced sample: whole blood. This receptor was obtained from an adult who was a healthcare worker with PCR-confirmed SARS-CoV-2 infection or an uninfected control (not recorded which). The chain uses TRBV6-6 and TRBJ1-1; D unclear. For the CDR3, the DNA is TGTGCCAGCAGTGGAAGGGTTGCCACTGAAGCTTTCTTT. Translation gives CASSGRVATEAFF.